These 25 T cell receptor beta chains were sequenced from one sample in a study of T-cell reconstitution after alpha-beta-depleted transplantation in children. Using unique molecular identifiers, the investigators prepared the TCRbeta library. TCRdb reprocessed the PCR reads with MiXCR, giving one entry per CDR3 protein. The sample includes hundreds of thousands of distinct CDR3 sequences, less than 20% of them seen just once. The source was PBMCs, mostly from graft donor cells, collected 360 days after TCRalphabeta/CD19-depleted stem cell transplant. These receptors were collected from a male patient younger than 18 who had a stem cell transplant for acute lymphoblastic leukemia, so the T cells may come from the graft donor.

This clonotype was recorded a few times. This chain uses TRBV20-1 with TRBJ2-1, with TRBD2 matching over 11 bases. The V and J ends lost 0 bases and 12 bases, in that order; junction bases with no gene match: 7. CDR1 DFQATT and CDR2 SNEGSKA come from the germline V gene (reference sequence). The CDR3 contains 14 residues. The CDR3 spells CSARDGTSGDRQFF. The CDR3, as DNA: TGCAGTGCTAGAGATGGGACTAGCGGAGATCGGCAGTTCTTC.

This chain joins TRBV5-1 and TRBJ2-5, with 7 bases identical to TRBD2. The CDR3 spans 14 residues. V dropped 1 base and J dropped 5; count of bases not matched to a gene: 5. Germline V gene data show CDR1 as SGHRS and CDR2 as YFSETQ. The DNA of the CDR3 is TGCGCCAGCAGCTTGATGCTGGGGGGGGAGACCCAGTACTTC. Translated: CASSLMLGGETQYF.

There are many counts of this clonotype. This chain joins TRBV12-3 or TRBV12-4 and TRBJ2-7, with D maybe TRBD1 (6 bases). CDR3 length: 14 amino acids. V lost 5 bases and J 3 bases, leaving 14 bases between the germline ends. DNA for the CDR3: TGTGCCAGCAGTCCCCGGACAGTAGGCTACGAGCAGTACTTC. Its translation is CASSPRTVGYEQYF.

This clonotype was seen more than once but under ten times. The J gene is TRBJ2-2, the V gene TRBV7-2; TRBD2 matches at 10 bases. Germline assignment: CDR1 SGHTA and CDR2 FQGNSA. The V and J ends lost 2 bases and 4 bases, in that order; junction bases with no gene match: 4. This CDR3 is 16 amino acids long. The DNA for the CDR3 is TGTGCCAGCAGCTTATGGACTAGCGGTCTCACCGGGGAGCTGTTTTTT. Translated: CASSLWTSGLTGELFF.

This clonotype was detected a few times. J is TRBJ2-1 and V is TRBV3-1; D may be TRBD1 (6 bases). V gave up 7 bases and J gave up 6 bases, with 16 bases separating them. The CDR3 loop spans 14 amino acids. Per germline, CDR1 LGHDT and CDR2 YNNKEL (reference sequence). The CDR3 reads CASTSVMGANEQFF. CDR3 coding DNA: TGTGCCAGCACCTCCGTAATGGGGGCCAATGAGCAGTTCTTC.

The chain recombines TRBV4-1 with TRBJ1-1; the D gene is possibly TRBD1 (5 bases). This CDR3 has 15 amino acids. The V and J ends lost 0 bases and 0 bases respectively, with 8 bases between them. Germline V lookup: CDR1 MGHRA, CDR2 YSYEKL. The CDR3 DNA reads as TGCGCCAGCAGCCAAGAAGGGACCCTGAACACTGAAGCTTTCTTT. This encodes CASSQEGTLNTEAFF.

J is TRBJ2-1 and V is TRBV9; 9 bases agree with TRBD2. This CDR3 comprises 14 residues. Germline V gene sequence: CDR1 SGDLS, CDR2 YYNGEE. The junction had 4 bases not matched to a gene; V was cut back by 5 bases and J by 4 bases. This CDR3 is CASSRSGSYNEQFF. The CDR3 DNA is TGTGCCAGCAGTCGTAGCGGGAGTTACAATGAGCAGTTCTTC.

Only a few counts were recorded for this clonotype. This CDR3 reads CSVVHGGSSGNTIYF. CDR3 sequence (DNA): TGCAGCGTCGTCCATGGGGGGAGCTCTGGAAACACCATATATTTT. V and J are TRBV29-1 and TRBJ1-3; D might be TRBD1 (5 bases). The ends were cut back, 6 bases at V and 0 bases at J, with 15 bases in the middle. This CDR3 is 15 amino acids long. Germline V gene lookup returns CDR1 SQVTM and CDR2 ANQGSEA.

This clonotype came up many times. The chain carries TRBV20-1 and TRBJ2-2; TRBD2 aligns across 7 bases. Germline V gives CDR1 DFQATT, CDR2 SNEGSKA (reference sequence). This CDR3 comprises 17 residues. The J segment lost 3 bases and the V segment lost 0 bases, leaving 10 bases of the junction unmatched. DNA for the CDR3: TGCAGTGCTAGAGAAGCGGGAATAACCCTCGACACCGGGGAGCTGTTTTTT. Protein sequence: CSAREAGITLDTGELFF.

The rearrangement joins TRBV3-1 to TRBJ2-5, with TRBD2 matching 14 bases. This CDR3 region has 17 residues. V gave up 4 bases and J gave up 5 bases; unmatched junction bases: 9. The germline CDR1 and CDR2 sequences are LGHDT and YNNKEL (reference sequence). The CDR3 loop is CASSRLAGGPVRETQYF. DNA of the CDR3: TGTGCCAGCAGCCGACTAGCGGGAGGGCCGGTGAGGGAGACCCAGTACTTC.

This clonotype was counted between two and nine times. This chain connects TRBV28 to TRBJ2-2; 9 bases are shared with TRBD2. The ends lost 3 bases at V and 6 bases at J; junction bases unmatched: 5. CDR3 size: 15 residues. CDR1 is MDHEN, CDR2 SYDVKM, per germline. CDR3 in DNA: TGTGCCAGCAGTTTCGCTAGCGGGAAGGCCGGGGAGCTGTTTTTT. As protein: CASSFASGKAGELFF.

This clonotype has more than one count but fewer than ten. The chain combines TRBV28 with TRBJ2-1; D may be TRBD1 (6 bases). The CDR3 loop spans 14 amino acids. Between the trimmed V and J ends, which lost 2 bases and 6 bases, there was a span of 11 bases. Germline CDR1 MDHEN, CDR2 SYDVKM. The CDR3 protein is CASSLRTEFNEQFF. The CDR3 coding sequence is TGTGCCAGCAGTTTACGGACAGAGTTCAATGAGCAGTTCTTC.

The chain combines TRBV5-1 with TRBJ1-1, with 8 bases identical to TRBD1. With V trimmed by 2 bases and J by 1 base, 7 bases remained unmatched. The CDR3 has 16 residues. Germline V CDR1 and CDR2: SGHRS, YFSETQ. In DNA form, the CDR3 reads TGCGCCAGCAGCTTCGACAGGGGACGAAGGAACACTGAAGCTTTCTTT. It encodes CASSFDRGRRNTEAFF.

As concerns this clonotype: A read error may account for a junction end that differs from germline. The rearrangement joins TRBV20-1 to TRBJ2-5; D unresolved. The CDR3 consists of 11 residues. Germline assignment: CDR1 DFQATT and CDR2 SNEGSKA (reference sequence). As DNA, the CDR3 is TGCAGTGCCCCCGCCCGCAAGGAGTATGGGTTC. This gives the protein CSAPARKEYGF.

This clonotype was seen a few times. The chain links TRBV29-1 to TRBJ2-7; TRBD1 might be the D (5 bases). The germline V gene encodes CDR1 SQVTM and CDR2 ANQGSEA. Deletions cut 2 bases from V and 5 bases from J, with 13 bases between. The CDR3 is 13 amino acids. The CDR3 DNA reads TGCAGCGTTGAAACAGGCTCCTTTGACGAGCAGTACTTC. This gives the protein CSVETGSFDEQYF.

This clonotype was counted between two and nine times. The J gene is TRBJ2-3, the V gene TRBV7-2; a possible D gene is TRBD1 (6 bases). This CDR3 comprises 16 residues. V lost 3 bases to trimming and J lost 6 bases, with 19 bases between them. Germline-derived CDR1 and CDR2 are SGHTA and FQGNSA. CDR3 coding DNA: TGTGCCAGCAGCTTGGGTAGGGGCTCCAGGGGCGATACGCAGTATTTT. It yields the protein CASSLGRGSRGDTQYF.

The genes are TRBV7-2 and TRBJ2-3, with D maybe TRBD1 (5 bases). Germline lookup yields CDR1 SGHTA and CDR2 FQGNSA. The length of the CDR3 is 16 residues. With 1 base removed from V and 1 base from J, the gap between germline ends came to 12 bases. CDR3 nucleotide sequence: TGTGCCAGCAGCTTAGATGGGGCCCGTCGCACAGATACGCAGTATTTT. This sequence encodes CASSLDGARRTDTQYF.

This clonotype was counted at least ten times. The chain has TRBV6-1 and TRBJ2-7; D is perhaps TRBD1 or TRBD2 (5 bases each). V dropped 4 bases and J dropped 3 bases, with 10 bases sitting between them. This CDR3 is 13 amino acids long. Germline-derived CDR1 and CDR2 are MNHNS and SASEGT. In DNA, the CDR3 is TGTGCCAGCAGTGGCCGGGACGGCTACGAGCAGTACTTC. It codes for CASSGRDGYEQYF.

This clonotype came up many times. The V and J genes are TRBV10-3 and TRBJ2-7; D unresolved. V gave up 3 bases and J gave up 0 bases, with 6 bases separating them. Germline lookup yields CDR1 ENHRY and CDR2 SYGVKD. This CDR3 is built from 13 residues. CDR3 loop: CAISDRSSYEQYF. In DNA form, the CDR3 reads TGTGCCATCAGTGATCGGAGCTCCTACGAGCAGTACTTC.

The CDR3, as DNA: TGCAGCGCGGACCCTGGGACTAGCGGGGCCTACAATGAGCAGTTCTTC. Translation: CSADPGTSGAYNEQFF. V gene TRBV29-1 combines with J gene TRBJ2-1; TRBD2 matches 13 bases. CDR3 size: 16 residues. J lost 2 bases, V lost 7 bases, and 8 bases had no gene match. CDR1 is SQVTM, CDR2 ANQGSEA, per germline.

This clonotype was seen a few times. CDR3 nucleotide sequence: TGCGCCAGCAGCTTGGCGGCGATCCCGGAGACCCAGTACTTC. It yields the protein CASSLAAIPETQYF. The chain joins TRBV5-1 to TRBJ2-5; D unclear. The CDR3 consists of 14 residues. Germline V CDR1 and CDR2: SGHRS, YFSETQ. Trimming shortened V by 0 bases and J by 5 bases, and 11 bases separated the two germline ends.

J is TRBJ1-1 and V is TRBV7-2; D is unclear. The germline V gene encodes CDR1 SGHTA and CDR2 FQGNSA. Trimming took 1 base from V and 1 from J, leaving 10 bases between them. The CDR3 spans 15 residues. DNA for the CDR3: TGTGCCAGCAGCTTAGGGGTAGCAGCGAACACTGAAGCTTTCTTT. Translation: CASSLGVAANTEAFF.

This clonotype was observed a few times. The chain carries TRBV12-3 or TRBV12-4 and TRBJ2-1; 10 bases match TRBD2. The J segment lost 9 bases and the V segment lost 6 bases, leaving 11 bases of the junction unmatched. The CDR3 covers 15 residues. The CDR3 is CASSHPLAGVGEQFF. CDR3 nucleotide sequence: TGTGCCAGCAGCCATCCCCTAGCGGGAGTCGGTGAGCAGTTCTTC.

V usage is TRBV18 and J usage is TRBJ2-4; 7 bases align to TRBD2. CDR1 KGHSH and CDR2 LQKENI come from the germline V gene. CDR3 length: 14 residues. The J segment lost 8 bases and the V segment lost 3 bases, leaving 7 bases of the junction unmatched. The CDR3 coding sequence is TGTGCCAGCTCACCCGGGGAGGGTATCGACATTCAGTACTTC. Translating it yields CASSPGEGIDIQYF.

This clonotype was observed a few times. The chain uses TRBV10-2 and TRBJ2-7, with a possible D match to TRBD2 (5 bases). V lost 0 bases to trimming and J lost 6 bases, with 18 bases between them. The CDR3 contains 16 residues. The germline CDR1 and CDR2 sequences are WSHSY and SAAADI. The CDR3 loop reads CASSESPTGSRGEQYF. CDR3 sequence (DNA): TGCGCCAGCAGTGAGTCCCCCACGGGGAGCCGAGGCGAGCAGTACTTC.